This TCR beta chain was captured in a study of T cell responses to AZD1222 COVID-19 vaccine. Study results and limitations: No repertoire was sampled before or during the peak T cell response, only after it.

Concerning this clone: Antigen unknown.

Second-dose schedules of about 4 or about 12 weeks were combined. The table came from immunoSEQ multiplex PCR; TCRdb's copy has only in-frame clones and leaves some out. The table records 150,000 or so clones, about 91% of them present only once. The germline gives CDR1 SGHDT, CDR2 YYEEEE. This CDR3 region has 15 residues. Trimming cost V 1 base and J 0 bases, with 10 bases left between them. The sample consisted of peripheral blood, taken 28 days after the second AZD1222 dose. The source is an adult who received the AZD1222 COVID-19 vaccine. V gene TRBV5-6 combines with J gene TRBJ1-1; D uncertain. CDR3 sequence: CASSLLAALNTEAFF. The CDR3 DNA follows: TGTGCCAGCAGCTTGTTGGCAGCCTTGAACACTGAAGCTTTCTTT. Full variable domain (outside the CDR3, taken from reference TRBV5-6 and TRBJ1-1): DAGVTQSPTHLIKTRGQQVTLRCSPKSGHDTVSWYQQALGQGPQFIFQYYEEEERQRGNFPDRFSGHQFPNYSSELNVNALLLGDSALYLCASSLLAALNTEAFFGQGTRLTVV.